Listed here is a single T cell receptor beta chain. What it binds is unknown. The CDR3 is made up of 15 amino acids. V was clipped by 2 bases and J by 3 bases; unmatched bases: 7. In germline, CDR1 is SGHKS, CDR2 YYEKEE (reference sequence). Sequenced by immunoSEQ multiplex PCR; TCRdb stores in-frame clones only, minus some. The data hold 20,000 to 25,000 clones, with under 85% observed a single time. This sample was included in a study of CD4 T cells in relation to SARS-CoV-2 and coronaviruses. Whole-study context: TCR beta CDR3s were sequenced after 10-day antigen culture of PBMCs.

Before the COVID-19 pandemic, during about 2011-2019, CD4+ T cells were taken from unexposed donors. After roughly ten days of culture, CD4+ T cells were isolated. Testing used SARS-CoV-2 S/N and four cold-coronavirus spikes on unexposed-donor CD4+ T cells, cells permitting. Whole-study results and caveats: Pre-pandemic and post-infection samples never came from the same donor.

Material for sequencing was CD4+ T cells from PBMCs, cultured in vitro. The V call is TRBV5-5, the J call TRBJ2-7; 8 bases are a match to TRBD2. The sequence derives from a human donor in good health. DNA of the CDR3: TGTGCCAGCAGCTTTCATAGCGGGATGATCTACGAGCAGTACTTC. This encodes CASSFHSGMIYEQYF.